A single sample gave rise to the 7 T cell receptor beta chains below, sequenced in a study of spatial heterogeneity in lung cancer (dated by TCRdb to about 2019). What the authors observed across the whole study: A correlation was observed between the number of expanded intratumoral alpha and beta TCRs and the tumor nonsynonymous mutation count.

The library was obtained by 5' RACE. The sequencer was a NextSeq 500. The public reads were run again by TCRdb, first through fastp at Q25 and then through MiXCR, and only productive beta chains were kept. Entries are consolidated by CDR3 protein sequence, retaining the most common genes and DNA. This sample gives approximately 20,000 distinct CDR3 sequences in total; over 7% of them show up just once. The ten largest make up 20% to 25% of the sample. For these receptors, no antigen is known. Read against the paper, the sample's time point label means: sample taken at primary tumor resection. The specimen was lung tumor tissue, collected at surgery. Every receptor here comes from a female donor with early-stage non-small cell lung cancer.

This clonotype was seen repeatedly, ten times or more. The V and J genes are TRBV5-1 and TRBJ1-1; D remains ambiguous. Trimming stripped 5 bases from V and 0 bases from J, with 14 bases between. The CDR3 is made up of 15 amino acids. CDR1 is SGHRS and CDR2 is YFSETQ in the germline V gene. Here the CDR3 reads CASRFGGGMNTEAFF. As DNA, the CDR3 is TGCGCCAGCAGGTTCGGAGGTGGAATGAACACTGAAGCTTTCTTT.

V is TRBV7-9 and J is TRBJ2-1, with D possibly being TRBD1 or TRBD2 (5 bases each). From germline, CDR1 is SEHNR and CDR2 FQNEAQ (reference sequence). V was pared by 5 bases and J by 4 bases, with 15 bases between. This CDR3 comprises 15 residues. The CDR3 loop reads CASSRRDGRYNEQFF. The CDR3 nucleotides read TGTGCCAGCAGCCGACGGGACGGACGATACAATGAGCAGTTCTTC.

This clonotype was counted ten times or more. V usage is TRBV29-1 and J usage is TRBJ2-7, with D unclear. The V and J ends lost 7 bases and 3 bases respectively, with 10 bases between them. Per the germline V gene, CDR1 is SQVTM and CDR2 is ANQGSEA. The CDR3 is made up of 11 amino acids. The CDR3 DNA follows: TGCAGCGGGGGTACGAACTACGAGCAGTACTTC. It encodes CSGGTNYEQYF.

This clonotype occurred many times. The CDR3 DNA sequence: TGCGCCAGCAGCTTCGGGACAGGGGCGACCTATGGCTACACCTTC. It translates to CASSFGTGATYGYTF. The chain carries TRBV5-1 and TRBJ1-2; 10 bases align to TRBD1. There are 15 residues in the CDR3. The V and J ends lost 2 bases and 4 bases, in that order; junction bases with no gene match: 5. CDR1 and CDR2 from the germline V gene are SGHRS and YFSETQ.

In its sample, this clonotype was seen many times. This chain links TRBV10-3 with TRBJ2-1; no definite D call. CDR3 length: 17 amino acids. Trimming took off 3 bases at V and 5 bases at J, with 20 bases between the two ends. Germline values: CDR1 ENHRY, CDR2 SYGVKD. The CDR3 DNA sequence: TGTGCCATCAGTGACCATACCAAAGGCGGCCGAGACAATGAGCAGTTCTTC. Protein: CAISDHTKGGRDNEQFF.

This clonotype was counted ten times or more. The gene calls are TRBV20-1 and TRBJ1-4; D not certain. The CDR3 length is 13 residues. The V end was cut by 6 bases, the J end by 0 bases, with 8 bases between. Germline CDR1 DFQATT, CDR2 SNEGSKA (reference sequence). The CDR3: CSAPETTNEKLFF. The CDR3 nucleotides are TGCAGTGCCCCGGAAACAACTAATGAAAAACTGTTTTTT.

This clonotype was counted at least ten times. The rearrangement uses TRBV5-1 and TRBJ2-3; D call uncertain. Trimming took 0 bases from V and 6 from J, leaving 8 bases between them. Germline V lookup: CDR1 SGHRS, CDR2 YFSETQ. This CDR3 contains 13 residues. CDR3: CASSLGPGDTQYF. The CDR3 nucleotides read TGCGCCAGCAGCTTGGGGCCCGGCGATACGCAGTATTTT. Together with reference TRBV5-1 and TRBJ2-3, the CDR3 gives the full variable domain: KAGVTQTPRYLIKTRGQQVTLSCSPISGHRSVSWYQQTPGQGLQFLFEYFSETQRNKGNFPGRFSGRQFSNSRSEMNVSTLELGDSALYLCASSLGPGDTQYFGPGTRLTVL.